The clone carrying this T cell receptor beta chain appeared a few times. Its target is unknown. This CDR3 comprises 14 residues. The germline V gene has CDR1 SGHRS and CDR2 YFSETQ. Trimming left V 2 bases short and J 1 base short, with 9 bases between. This sample stems from a study of cytomegalovirus exposure and HLA in healthy donors. Study in general: An analysis done earlier identified about 120 million unique TCR beta sequences from 150 million to 200 million T cells.

Whole-study findings and limits: Most CMV-associated TCR beta chains appeared HLA-restricted in a later analysis. About 180 TCR beta chains were listed as cytomegalovirus-associated.

The PCR used 60 Vbeta and 13 Jbeta primers. Measured with immunoSEQ multiplex PCR; TCRdb has only the in-frame clones, and not every one. Among 200,000 to 300,000 clones, about 85% were seen once, and the ten largest hold about 0.22%. V and J are TRBV5-1 and TRBJ1-1; possibly TRBD1 for D (5 bases). The sample consisted of PBMCs. The origin of this receptor is a girl aged 2-9 years in good health and CMV-seronegative. Here the CDR3 DNA reads TGCGCCAGCAGCTTACAGGCTGGGAACACTGAAGCTTTCTTT. Its translation: CASSLQAGNTEAFF.